What follows are 14 T cell receptor beta chains derived from one specimen sequenced in a study of tumor-infiltrating lymphocytes in oesophageal squamous cell carcinoma. One entry per CDR3 protein, called by TCRdb with MiXCR from the PCR reads. Altogether over 9,500 distinct CDR3 sequences are present, less than 65% being singletons, with the ten largest covering 14%. The sequenced material came from normal esophageal tissue next to the tumor. These receptors were collected from a male donor with esophageal squamous cell carcinoma.

This clonotype was seen only once. DNA for the CDR3: TGTGCCTTCGGGACTAGCGGGATAGATACGCAGTACTTC. This gives the protein CAFGTSGIDTQYF. The rearrangement links TRBV7-4 to TRBJ2-3; 13 bases fit TRBD2. The assigned J gene may be wrong: the sequence end matches TRBJ2-7 better. This CDR3 is 13 amino acids long. Germline loops: CDR1 SGHVT, CDR2 SQSDAQ.

This clonotype was detected a few times. The V call is TRBV12-3 or TRBV12-4, the J call TRBJ2-3; 12 bases align to TRBD2. The CDR3 has 16 amino acids. V lost 5 bases, J lost 3 bases, and 6 bases stayed unmatched. CDR3 amino acids: CASSRLAGAVTDTQYF. CDR3 coding DNA: TGTGCCAGCAGTCGACTAGCGGGGGCAGTGACAGATACGCAGTATTTT.

The chain is built from TRBV27 and TRBJ2-1; D call uncertain. V lost 2 bases, J lost 9 bases, and 11 bases lay in between. Germline V gene sequence: CDR1 MNHEY, CDR2 SMNVEV (reference sequence). The CDR3 is 13 amino acids. The CDR3 here is CASSLGVPGEQFF. The CDR3 region has the DNA TGTGCCAGCAGTTTAGGAGTTCCTGGTGAGCAGTTCTTC.

This clonotype ranks as medium-sized. Its ends do not fully match the called genes, so a read error is possible. DNA for the CDR3: TGTGCCAGCAGCCCGGGGCGCCAGGGGGCACGGTCCTATAATTCACCCCTCCACTTC. It yields the protein CASSPGRQGARSYNSPLHF. The rearrangement links TRBV11-2 to TRBJ1-6, with 8 bases aligning to TRBD1. This CDR3 is 19 amino acids long. Germline loops: CDR1 SGHAT, CDR2 FQNNGV.

V gene TRBV19 combines with J gene TRBJ2-2, with D unclear. The CDR3 is 13 amino acids. CDR1 and CDR2 (germline): LNHDA, SQIVND (reference sequence). Between the trimmed V and J ends, which lost 8 bases and 0 bases, there was a span of 7 bases. The CDR3, as DNA: TGTGCCAGTGCCGACGCGAACACCGGGGAGCTGTTTTTT. This translates into CASADANTGELFF.

This clonotype was seen at least ten times. This chain links TRBV28 with TRBJ1-5; tentatively, D is TRBD1 (5 bases). Trimming left V 3 bases short and J 3 bases short, with 9 bases between. This CDR3 comprises 14 residues. The germline V gene encodes CDR1 MDHEN and CDR2 SYDVKM. The DNA of the CDR3 is TGTGCCAGCAGTTTGCGGGACTTCAATCAGCCCCAGCATTTT. Translation gives CASSLRDFNQPQHF.

The chain recombines TRBV7-8 with TRBJ1-6; D uncertain. The CDR3 extends over 17 amino acids. Germline values: CDR1 SGHVS, CDR2 FQNEAQ. V was clipped by 2 bases and J by 6 bases, with 17 bases between them. Written as DNA, the CDR3 is TGTGCCAGCAGCTTACGGTTGGAGGGCGCCCCTAATTCACCCCTCCACTTT. It translates to CASSLRLEGAPNSPLHF.

This clonotype was recorded at least ten times. J is TRBJ2-4 and V is TRBV28; 9 bases map to TRBD1. Germline V gene sequence: CDR1 MDHEN, CDR2 SYDVKM. V lost 6 bases, J lost 8 bases, and 14 bases stayed unmatched. This CDR3 has 16 amino acids. The CDR3 region is CASSLLMTGGRDIQYF. The CDR3 nucleotides are TGTGCCAGCAGCCTCCTAATGACAGGGGGTAGGGACATTCAGTACTTC.

This clonotype was seen a handful of times. This sequence joins TRBV7-6 and TRBJ2-4; no reliable D call. There are 13 residues in the CDR3. Deletions cut 5 bases from V and 7 bases from J, with 12 bases between. CDR1 is SGHVS, CDR2 FNYEAQ, per germline. The CDR3 sequence: CASSPPGWNIQYF. Written as DNA, the CDR3 is TGTGCCAGCAGCCCCCCTGGGTGGAACATTCAGTACTTC.

This clonotype was picked up a small number of times. The CDR3 loop is CATSRSGQGGEKLFF. The CDR3 coding sequence is TGTGCCACCAGCCGCTCGGGGCAGGGAGGTGAAAAACTGTTTTTT. The genes are TRBV24-1 and TRBJ1-4; possible D gene TRBD1, 5 bases. Trimming cost V 7 bases and J 7 bases, with 18 bases left between them. The V gene's germline CDR1 is KGHDR and CDR2 SFDVKD. The CDR3 runs 15 residues.

Here the CDR3 DNA reads TGTGCCAGCAGCTATGGACAGGGCGGCGAGCAGTACTTC. Residues: CASSYGQGGEQYF. The chain links TRBV7-6 to TRBJ2-4; 8 nucleotides match TRBD1. The J call could be wrong; TRBJ2-7 is a better fit for the DNA end. Germline CDR1 reads SGHVS; CDR2 reads FNYEAQ. This CDR3 has 13 amino acids.

This clonotype was found a few times. One junction end disagrees with the germline gene, perhaps due to a read error. The rearrangement joins TRBV7-2 to TRBJ2-1, with TRBD1 matching 10 bases. Germline V gene sequence: CDR1 SGHTA, CDR2 FQGNSA. The CDR3 runs 15 residues. The CDR3 loop is CASSRQGASNSPLHF. The CDR3 region has the DNA TGTGCCAGCAGCCGACAGGGGGCCAGTAATTCACCCCTCCACTTC.

The chain is built from TRBV7-4 and TRBJ2-5, with a tentative D call TRBD1 (6 bases). The CDR3 consists of 15 residues. Germline-derived CDR1 and CDR2 are SGHVT and SQSDAQ. Between the trimmed V and J ends, which lost 5 bases and 13 bases, there was a span of 26 bases. The CDR3 DNA reads TGTGCCAGCAGCCCTAACAGGGAAGGCACCGGGGAGCTGTACTTC. Amino acids: CASSPNREGTGELYF.

In this sample, this clonotype is large. V usage is TRBV7-4 and J usage is TRBJ2-3; no reliable D call. V dropped 2 bases and J dropped 2 bases, with 14 bases sitting between them. From germline, CDR1 is SGHVT and CDR2 SQSDAQ. CDR3 length: 16 residues. The CDR3 region is CASSLRIWAHTDTQYF. The CDR3 nucleotides read TGTGCCAGCAGCTTAAGAATTTGGGCCCACACAGATACGCAGTATTTT.